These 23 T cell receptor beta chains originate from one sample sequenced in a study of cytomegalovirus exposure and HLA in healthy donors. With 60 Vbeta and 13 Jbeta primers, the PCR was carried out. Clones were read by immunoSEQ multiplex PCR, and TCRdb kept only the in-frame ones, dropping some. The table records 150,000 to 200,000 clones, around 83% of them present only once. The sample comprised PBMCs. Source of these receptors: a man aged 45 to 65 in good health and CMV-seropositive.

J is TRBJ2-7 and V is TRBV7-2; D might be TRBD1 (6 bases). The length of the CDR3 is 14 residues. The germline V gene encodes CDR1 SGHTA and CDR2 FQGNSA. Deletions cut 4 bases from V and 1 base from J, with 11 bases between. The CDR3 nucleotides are TGTGCCAGCAGCTCTCTGACAGGATCCTACGAGCAGTACTTC. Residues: CASSSLTGSYEQYF.

The CDR3 DNA sequence: TGTGCCAGCAGTGCGTTAGCGGATAACTACGAGCAGTACTTC. Protein: CASSALADNYEQYF. This sequence joins TRBV25-1 and TRBJ2-7; TRBD2 is a possible D gene (6 bases). Germline CDR1 and CDR2: MGHDK and SYGVNS. Trimming cost V 4 bases and J 3 bases, with 13 bases left between them. This CDR3 comprises 14 residues.

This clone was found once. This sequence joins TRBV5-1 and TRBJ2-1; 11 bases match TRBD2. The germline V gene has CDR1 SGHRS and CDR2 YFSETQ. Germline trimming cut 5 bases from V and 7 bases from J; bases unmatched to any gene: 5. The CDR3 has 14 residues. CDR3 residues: CASRTSGDYNEQFF. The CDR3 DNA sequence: TGCGCCAGCAGGACTAGCGGGGATTATAATGAGCAGTTCTTC.

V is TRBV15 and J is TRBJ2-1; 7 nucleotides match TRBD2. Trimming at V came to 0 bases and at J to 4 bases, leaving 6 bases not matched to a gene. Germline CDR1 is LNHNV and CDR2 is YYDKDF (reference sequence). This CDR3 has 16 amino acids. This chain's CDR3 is CATSRDQSSGYNEQFF. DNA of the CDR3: TGTGCCACCAGCAGAGATCAGTCTAGCGGTTACAATGAGCAGTTCTTC.

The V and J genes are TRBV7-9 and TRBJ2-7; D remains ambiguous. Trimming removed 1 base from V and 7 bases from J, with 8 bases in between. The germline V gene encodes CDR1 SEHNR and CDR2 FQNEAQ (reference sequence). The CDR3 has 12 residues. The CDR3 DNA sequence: TGTGCCAGCAGCTTAGAAGAGAGGGAGCAGTACTTC. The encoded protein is CASSLEEREQYF.

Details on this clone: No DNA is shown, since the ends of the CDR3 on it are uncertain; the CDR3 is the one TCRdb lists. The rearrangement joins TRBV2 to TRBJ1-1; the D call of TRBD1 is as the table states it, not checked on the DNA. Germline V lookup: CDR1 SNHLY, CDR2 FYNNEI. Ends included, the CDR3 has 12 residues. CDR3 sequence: CASSSSTVKAFF.

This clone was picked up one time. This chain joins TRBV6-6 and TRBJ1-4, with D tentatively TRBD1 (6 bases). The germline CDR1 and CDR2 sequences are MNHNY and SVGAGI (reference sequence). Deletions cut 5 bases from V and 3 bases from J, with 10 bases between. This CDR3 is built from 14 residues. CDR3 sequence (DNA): TGTGCCAGCAGTCGTCAGGGGTCTAATGAAAAACTGTTTTTT. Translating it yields CASSRQGSNEKLFF.

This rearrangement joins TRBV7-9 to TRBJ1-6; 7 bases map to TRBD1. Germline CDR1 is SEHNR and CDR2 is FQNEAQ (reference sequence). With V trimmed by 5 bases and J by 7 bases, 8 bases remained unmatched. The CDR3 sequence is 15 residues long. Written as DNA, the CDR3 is TGTGCCAGCAGCATACAGACAGGGATCAATTCACCCCTCCACTTT. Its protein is CASSIQTGINSPLHF.

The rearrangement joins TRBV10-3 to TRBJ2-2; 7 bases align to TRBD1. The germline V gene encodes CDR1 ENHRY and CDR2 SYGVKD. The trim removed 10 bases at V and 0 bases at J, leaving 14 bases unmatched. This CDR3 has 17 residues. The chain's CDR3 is CATHRSDRHSNTGELFF. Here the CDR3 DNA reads TGTGCCACCCATCGATCGGACAGGCACTCGAACACCGGGGAGCTGTTTTTT.

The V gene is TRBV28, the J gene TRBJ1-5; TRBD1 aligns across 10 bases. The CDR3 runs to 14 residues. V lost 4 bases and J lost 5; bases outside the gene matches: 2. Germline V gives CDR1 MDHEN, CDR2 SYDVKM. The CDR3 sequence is CASSSGQGDQPQHF. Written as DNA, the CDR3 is TGTGCCAGCAGTTCCGGACAGGGGGATCAGCCCCAGCATTTT.

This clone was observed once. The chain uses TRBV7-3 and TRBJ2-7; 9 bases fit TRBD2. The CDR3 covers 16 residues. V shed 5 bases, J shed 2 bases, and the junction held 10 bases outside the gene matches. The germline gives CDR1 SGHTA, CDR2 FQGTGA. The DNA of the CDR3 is TGTGCCAGCAGCAAAACTGGGACTAGCAGTACCTACGAGCAGTACTTC. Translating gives CASSKTGTSSTYEQYF. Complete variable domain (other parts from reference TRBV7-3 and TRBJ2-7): GAGVSQTPSNKVTEKGKYVELRCDPISGHTALYWYRQSLGQGPEFLIYFQGTGAADDSGLPNDRFFAVRPEGSVSTLKIQRTERGDSAVYLCASSKTGTSSTYEQYFGPGTRLTVT.

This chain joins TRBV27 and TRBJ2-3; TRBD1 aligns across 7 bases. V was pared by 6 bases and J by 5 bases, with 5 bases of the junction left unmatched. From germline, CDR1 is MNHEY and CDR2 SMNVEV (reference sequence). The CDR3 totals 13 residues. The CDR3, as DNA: TGTGCCAGCAGGAGACAGGGCAGAGATACGCAGTATTTT. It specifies CASRRQGRDTQYF.

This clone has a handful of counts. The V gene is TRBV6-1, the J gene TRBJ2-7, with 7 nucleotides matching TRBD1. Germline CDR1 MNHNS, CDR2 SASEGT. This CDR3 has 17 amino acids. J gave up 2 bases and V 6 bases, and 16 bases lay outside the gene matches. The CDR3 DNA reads TGTGCCAGCAGAGAACTAGTAGCTGGGGACAGAACCTACGAGCAGTACTTC. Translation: CASRELVAGDRTYEQYF.

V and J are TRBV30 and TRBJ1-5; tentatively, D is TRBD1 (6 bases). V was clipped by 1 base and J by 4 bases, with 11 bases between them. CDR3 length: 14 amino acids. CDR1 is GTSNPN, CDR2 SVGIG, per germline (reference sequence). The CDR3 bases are TGTGCCTGGAGTGGAGACAGGCCTAATCAGCCCCAGCATTTT. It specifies CAWSGDRPNQPQHF.

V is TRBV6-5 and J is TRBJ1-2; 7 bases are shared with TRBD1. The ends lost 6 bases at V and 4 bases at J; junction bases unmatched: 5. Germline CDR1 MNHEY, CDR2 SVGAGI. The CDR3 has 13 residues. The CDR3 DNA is TGTGCCAGCAGAGGAGGGGGCGGCTATGGCTACACCTTC. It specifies CASRGGGGYGYTF.

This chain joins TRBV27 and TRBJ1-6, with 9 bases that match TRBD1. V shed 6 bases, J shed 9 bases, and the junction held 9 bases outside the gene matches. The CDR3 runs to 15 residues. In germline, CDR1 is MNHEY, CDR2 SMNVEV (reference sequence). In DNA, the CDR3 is TGTGCCAGCAGCGTCCTACAGGGGGCAGGTTCACCCCTCCACTTT. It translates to CASSVLQGAGSPLHF.

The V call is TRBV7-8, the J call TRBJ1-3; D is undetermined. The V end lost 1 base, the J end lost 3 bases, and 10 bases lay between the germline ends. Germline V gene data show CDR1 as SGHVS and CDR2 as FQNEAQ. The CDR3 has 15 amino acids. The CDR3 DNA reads TGTGCCAGCAGCTTAGATCTGGCGGGTGGAAACACCATATATTTT. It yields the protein CASSLDLAGGNTIYF.

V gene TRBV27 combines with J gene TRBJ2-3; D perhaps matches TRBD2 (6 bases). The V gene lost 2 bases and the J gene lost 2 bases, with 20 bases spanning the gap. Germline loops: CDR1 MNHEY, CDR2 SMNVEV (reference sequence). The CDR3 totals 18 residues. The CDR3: CASSLKQVFRRVTDTQYF. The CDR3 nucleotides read TGTGCCAGCAGTTTAAAACAGGTATTCCGGAGGGTCACAGATACGCAGTATTTT.

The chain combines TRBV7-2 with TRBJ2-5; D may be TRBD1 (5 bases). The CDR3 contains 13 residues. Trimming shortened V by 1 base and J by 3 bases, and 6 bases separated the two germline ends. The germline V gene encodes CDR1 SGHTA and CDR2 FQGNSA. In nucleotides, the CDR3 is TGTGCCAGCAGCTTAGGGACAAAAGAGACCCAGTACTTC. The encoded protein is CASSLGTKETQYF.

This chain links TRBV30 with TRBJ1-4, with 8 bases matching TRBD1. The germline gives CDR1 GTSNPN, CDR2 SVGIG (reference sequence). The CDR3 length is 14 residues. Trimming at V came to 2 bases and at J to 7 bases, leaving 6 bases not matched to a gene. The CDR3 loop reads CAWSRQGTGEKLFF. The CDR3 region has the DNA TGTGCCTGGAGTAGACAGGGGACGGGTGAAAAACTGTTTTTT.

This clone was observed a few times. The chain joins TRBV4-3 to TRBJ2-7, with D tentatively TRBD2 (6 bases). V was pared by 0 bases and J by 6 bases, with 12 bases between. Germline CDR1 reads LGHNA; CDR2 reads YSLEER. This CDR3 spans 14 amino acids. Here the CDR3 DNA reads TGCGCCAGCAGCCAAGATGCGGGACCGGGCGAGCAGTACTTC. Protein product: CASSQDAGPGEQYF.

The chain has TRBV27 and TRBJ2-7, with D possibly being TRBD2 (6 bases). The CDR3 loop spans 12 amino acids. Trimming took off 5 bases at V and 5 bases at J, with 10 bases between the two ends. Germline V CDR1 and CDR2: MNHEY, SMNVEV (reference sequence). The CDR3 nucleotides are TGTGCCAGCAGTCAGACTAGGAACGAGCAGTACTTC. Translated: CASSQTRNEQYF.

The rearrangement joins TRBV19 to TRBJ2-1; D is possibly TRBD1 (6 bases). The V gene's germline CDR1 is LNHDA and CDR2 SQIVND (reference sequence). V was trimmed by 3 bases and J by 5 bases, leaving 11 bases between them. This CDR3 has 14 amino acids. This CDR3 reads CASSMSTGNNEQFF. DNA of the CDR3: TGTGCCAGTAGTATGTCAACAGGGAACAATGAGCAGTTCTTC. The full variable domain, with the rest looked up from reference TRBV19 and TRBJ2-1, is DGGITQSPKYLFRKEGQNVTLSCEQNLNHDAMYWYRQDPGQGLRLIYYSQIVNDFQKGDIAEGYSVSREKKESFPLTVTSAQKNPTAFYLCASSMSTGNNEQFFGPGTRLTVL.